This T cell receptor (beta chain) was recovered during a study of OX40 agonist ivuxolimab in advanced cancers. About the full investigation: Ivuxolimab, which targeted the costimulatory receptor OX40 (CD134), was an agonistic, fully human IgG2 monoclonal antibody. Intravenous ivuxolimab was administered to patients every 2 weeks at six dose levels: 0.01, 0.1, 0.3, 1.5, 3 and 10 mg/kg. Of the 52 patients in dose escalation, around 20 had hepatocellular carcinoma, around 15 had melanoma, 9 had renal cell carcinoma and 9 had head and neck cancer. In the dose-escalation cohort, 82.7% of patients were male, and the mean age was 60 years with a range of roughly 23 to 79. Prior anti-PD-1, anti-PD-L1 or anti-CTLA-4 therapy was permitted, and approximately 39% of dose-escalation patients had received checkpoint inhibitors. Partial responses occurred in three dose-escalation patients: two with cutaneous melanoma and one with hepatocellular carcinoma. Peripheral TCRbeta sequencing aimed to test whether ivuxolimab altered TCR sequence diversity and caused clonal T-cell expansion. The paper reports the monotherapy dose-escalation portion (N of about 52 patients) of the phase I ivuxolimab trial.

The paper's findings and limits, for the study overall: Partial responders in the 0.1-3.0 mg/kg groups had among the lowest normalized peripheral clonal expansion, especially among CD8+ T cells. Clonal expansion of both CD4+ and CD8+ blood T cells was observed from baseline to week 6 at doses 0.1 to 3.0 mg/kg. Low levels of normalized T-cell clonal expansion were also seen in some patients who did not respond. After ivuxolimab, CD8+ T cells had more expanded clones than CD4+ T cells on average. Which antigens the clonally expanded peripheral T cells were specific for was not determined.

Trimming removed 5 bases from V and 4 bases from J; the gene matches leave 10 bases unexplained. CDR1 MNHEY and CDR2 SMNVEV were looked up in the germline V gene (reference sequence). Taken from cysteine to phenylalanine, the CDR3 has 15 residues. Only the CDR3 part of the read is kept: 45 bases, read in frame from the first base. Genomic DNA was extracted from sorted cells for sequencing of the TCRbeta CDR3 region. The immunoSEQ Assay was used for sequencing of TCRbeta CDR3 regions. This is the immuneACCESS table as TCRdb keeps it, with only in-frame sequences that have V and J called. A part of the clones is gone; compared with another copy, unresolved V genes explain less than half, and the rest is unexplained. This sample gives approximately 100,000 clones in total; less than 95% of them show up just once. The ten most abundant clones make up 0.31% of the sample. Patients with a history of autoimmune disease or receiving systemic immunosuppression were excluded from the trial. Peripheral blood for TCR sequencing was collected from all dose cohorts at baseline, on cycle 4 day 1, and on cycle 7 day 1. The samples were taken from a phase I, first-in-human, multicenter, open-label dose-escalation trial of ivuxolimab. Adults with locally advanced or metastatic melanoma, renal cell carcinoma, hepatocellular carcinoma or head and neck squamous cell carcinoma were enrolled in the trial. Before TCR sequencing, CD4+ T cells and CD8+ T cells were sorted from peripheral blood as separate populations.

This clone has a single count. Its antigen is unknown. No base quality information exists; no much larger clone differs at one position. This receptor was identified in an adult with an advanced solid tumor such as melanoma, head and neck, liver or kidney cancer. The chain employs TRBV27 and TRBJ2-7, with 8 middle bases fitting TRBD2. This specimen was CD4+ or CD8+ T cells sorted from blood, taken in a trial of the OX40 agonist ivuxolimab. The DNA sequence follows: TGTGCCAGCAGTCGGCAGAGCGGGAGTCTATACGAGCAGTACTTC. This codes for CASSRQSGSLYEQYF.